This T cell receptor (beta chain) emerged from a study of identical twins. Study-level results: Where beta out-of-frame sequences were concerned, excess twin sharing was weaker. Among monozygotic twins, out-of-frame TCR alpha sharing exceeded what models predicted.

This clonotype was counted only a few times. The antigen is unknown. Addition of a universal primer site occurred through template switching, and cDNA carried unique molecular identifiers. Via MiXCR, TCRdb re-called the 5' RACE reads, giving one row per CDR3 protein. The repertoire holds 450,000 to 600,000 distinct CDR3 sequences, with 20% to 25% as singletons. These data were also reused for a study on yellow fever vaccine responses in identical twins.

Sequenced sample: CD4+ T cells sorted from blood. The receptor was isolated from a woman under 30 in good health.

Here the CDR3 DNA reads TGTGCCAGCAGCCTCAGTTCGCCGGGCTACGAGCAGTACTTC. Encoded protein: CASSLSSPGYEQYF. The chain links TRBV11-2 to TRBJ2-7; D gene uncertain. Trimming removed 5 bases at V and 3 bases at J, with 14 bases between. CDR3 length: 14 residues. The germline V gene encodes CDR1 SGHAT and CDR2 FQNNGV. Drawing the rest from reference TRBV11-2 and TRBJ2-7, the complete variable domain is EAGVAQSPRYKIIEKRQSVAFWCNPISGHATLYWYQQILGQGPKLLIQFQNNGVVDDSQLPKDRFSAERLKGVDSTLKIQPAKLEDSAVYLCASSLSSPGYEQYFGPGTRLTVT.